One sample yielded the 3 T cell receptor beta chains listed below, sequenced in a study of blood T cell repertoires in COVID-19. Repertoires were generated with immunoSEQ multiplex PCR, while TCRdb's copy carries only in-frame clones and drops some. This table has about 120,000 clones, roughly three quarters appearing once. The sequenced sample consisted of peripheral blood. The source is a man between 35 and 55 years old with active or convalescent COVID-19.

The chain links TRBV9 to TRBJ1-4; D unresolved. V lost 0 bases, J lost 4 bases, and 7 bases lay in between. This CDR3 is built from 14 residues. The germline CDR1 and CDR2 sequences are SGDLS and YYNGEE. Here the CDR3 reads CASSVAGNNEKLFF. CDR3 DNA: TGTGCCAGCAGCGTAGCGGGGAATAATGAAAAACTGTTTTTT.

The CDR3 region has the DNA TGCGCCAGCAATTCTGGGGGAGGGCCGGGGCAGTTCTTC. It yields the protein CASNSGGGPGQFF. This chain joins TRBV5-1 and TRBJ2-1; 7 nucleotides match TRBD2. This CDR3 is built from 13 residues. Germline-derived CDR1 and CDR2 are SGHRS and YFSETQ. The V segment lost 6 bases and the J segment 12 bases; nucleotides outside the gene matches: 12.

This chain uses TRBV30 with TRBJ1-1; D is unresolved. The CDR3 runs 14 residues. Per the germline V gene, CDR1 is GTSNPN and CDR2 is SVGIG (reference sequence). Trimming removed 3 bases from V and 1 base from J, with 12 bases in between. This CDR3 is CAWSPRGPNTEAFF. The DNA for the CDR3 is TGTGCCTGGAGCCCGCGCGGCCCGAACACTGAAGCTTTCTTT.